This note documents a single T cell receptor (beta chain) sequence. The sample comes from a study of tumor and adjacent non-tumor tissue in lung cancer. The template was RNA from unsorted bulk tissue. Unmatched junction bases numbered 5, after V lost 5 bases and J lost 7 bases. This CDR3 is 13 amino acids long. Germline lookup yields CDR1 SGHVS and CDR2 FQNEAQ. A modified ARM-PCR protocol with three rounds of nested PCR amplified TCRbeta. TCRdb redid the calling of the multiplex PCR reads with MiXCR, one entry per CDR3 protein. In the table there are about 200,000 distinct CDR3 sequences, less than 80% of which are singletons.

Material: lung tumor tissue. This chain connects TRBV7-8 to TRBJ1-2; the match to TRBD1 covers 9 bases. This TCR was sampled from a man aged 60-69 years with non-small cell lung cancer. In DNA, the CDR3 is TGTGCCAGCAGCCTCGGGACAGGGAGTGGCTACACCTTC. Its protein product is CASSLGTGSGYTF.